What follows are 13 T cell receptor beta chains derived from one specimen sequenced in a study of CD8+ T cells in alopecia areata. Patients with alopecia areata provided lesional scalp punch biopsies as well as peripheral blood. Following extraction, RNA underwent reverse transcription to cDNA, which served as the sequencing template. The repertoire was sequenced with immunoSEQ multiplex PCR; TCRdb's copy has only in-frame clones and lacks some. This table has fewer than 20,000 clones, 45% to 65% appearing once. Sample: skin. The receptors here all came from a human donor with alopecia areata.

This clone was counted only a few times. This chain joins TRBV7-8 and TRBJ2-5; D is possibly TRBD1 (5 bases). The CDR3 totals 14 residues. Trimming removed 2 bases at V and 5 bases at J, with 12 bases between. CDR1 SGHVS and CDR2 FQNEAQ come from the germline V gene. In DNA, the CDR3 is TGTGCCAGCAGCTTATTTAGGGGCGCGGAGACCCAGTACTTC. Translation gives CASSLFRGAETQYF.

The genes are TRBV6-5 and TRBJ2-1, with D possibly being TRBD1 (5 bases). The germline V and J ends were trimmed by 5 bases and 4 bases, with 9 bases remaining between them. The length of the CDR3 is 13 residues. Germline V gene data show CDR1 as MNHEY and CDR2 as SVGAGI. DNA of the CDR3: TGTGCCAGCAGTGACAACAGGTACAATGAGCAGTTCTTC. This encodes CASSDNRYNEQFF.

This clone was observed once. The chain joins TRBV27 to TRBJ2-3, with 7 bases lining up with TRBD1. Germline V gene lookup returns CDR1 MNHEY and CDR2 SMNVEV (reference sequence). This CDR3 is 13 amino acids long. With V trimmed by 6 bases and J by 6 bases, 6 bases remained unmatched. The CDR3 spells CASRDRWMDTQYF. The CDR3 nucleotides are TGTGCCAGCAGGGACAGGTGGATGGATACGCAGTATTTT.

This chain uses TRBV28 with TRBJ2-1, with a weak D call TRBD1 (5 bases). Germline assignment: CDR1 MDHEN and CDR2 SYDVKM. Trimming removed 7 bases at V and 7 bases at J, with 11 bases between. This CDR3 is 12 amino acids long. The CDR3 loop is CASTGSRNEQFF. CDR3 sequence (DNA): TGTGCCAGCACAGGGTCACGGAATGAGCAGTTCTTC. Full variable domain (outside the CDR3, taken from reference TRBV28 and TRBJ2-1): DVKVTQSSRYLVKRTGEKVFLECVQDMDHENMFWYRQDPGLGLRLIYFSYDVKMKEKGDIPEGYSVSREKKERFSLILESASTNQTSMYLCASTGSRNEQFFGPGTRLTVL.

A few counts support this clone. The V gene is TRBV28, the J gene TRBJ2-3; D uncertain. Germline V lookup: CDR1 MDHEN, CDR2 SYDVKM. The CDR3 has 12 residues. V lost 5 bases and J 1 base, leaving 4 bases between the germline ends. In nucleotides, the CDR3 is TGTGCCAGCAGTGCCGGCACAGATACGCAGTATTTT. Translation: CASSAGTDTQYF.

This clone was seen once. The CDR3 sequence: CASSQLSSTDTQYF. For the CDR3, the DNA is TGTGCCAGTAGTCAGCTCTCTAGCACAGATACGCAGTATTTT. V gene TRBV19 combines with J gene TRBJ2-3; D ambiguous. Between the trimmed V and J ends, which lost 5 bases and 0 bases, there was a span of 9 bases. Germline CDR1 and CDR2: LNHDA and SQIVND (reference sequence). The CDR3 spans 14 residues. Supplemented by reference TRBV19 and TRBJ2-3, the full variable domain reads DGGITQSPKYLFRKEGQNVTLSCEQNLNHDAMYWYRQDPGQGLRLIYYSQIVNDFQKGDIAEGYSVSREKKESFPLTVTSAQKNPTAFYLCASSQLSSTDTQYFGPGTRLTVL.

The chain recombines TRBV13 with TRBJ2-5, with 9 bases identical to TRBD2. This CDR3 is 17 amino acids long. V gave up 5 bases and J gave up 5 bases; unmatched junction bases: 15. Germline V gene sequence: CDR1 PRHDT, CDR2 FYEKMQ (reference sequence). CDR3 DNA sequence: TGTGCCAGCAGCAAAAATCGGGCTAGCGGGAATCTGGAGACCCAGTACTTC. Encoded protein: CASSKNRASGNLETQYF.

The chain uses TRBV7-9 and TRBJ2-7, with D perhaps TRBD1 (5 bases). Looked up from germline, CDR1 is SEHNR and CDR2 is FQNEAQ (reference sequence). This CDR3 is built from 12 residues. Trimming stripped 5 bases from V and 7 bases from J, with 12 bases between. CDR3 sequence reads: CASSPRQMEQYF. The CDR3 nucleotides are TGTGCCAGCAGCCCAAGACAGATGGAGCAGTACTTC.

The DNA for the CDR3 is TGTGCCAGCAGGGGTATGACTAGCCTGAAGGATACGCAGTATTTT. Translation gives CASRGMTSLKDTQYF. This chain links TRBV2 with TRBJ2-3, with 7 nucleotides matching TRBD2. The CDR3 length is 15 residues. Trimming at V came to 6 bases and at J to 6 bases, leaving 12 bases not matched to a gene. The V gene's germline CDR1 is SNHLY and CDR2 FYNNEI. Complete variable domain (other parts from reference TRBV2 and TRBJ2-3): EPEVTQTPSHQVTQMGQEVILRCVPISNHLYFYWYRQILGQKVEFLVSFYNNEISEKSEIFDDQFSVERPDGSNFTLKIRSTKLEDSAMYFCASRGMTSLKDTQYFGPGTRLTVL.

The chain carries TRBV5-6 and TRBJ2-7; unclear D gene. Per the germline V gene, CDR1 is SGHDT and CDR2 is YYEEEE. This CDR3 has 14 amino acids. Trimming left V 0 bases short and J 2 bases short, with 9 bases between. Written as DNA, the CDR3 is TGTGCCAGCAGCTTGGGGAGTTGGCCCTACGAGCAGTACTTC. Its protein is CASSLGSWPYEQYF.

V usage is TRBV18 and J usage is TRBJ1-1; D gene uncertain. Germline CDR1 and CDR2: KGHSH and LQKENI. CDR3 length: 12 amino acids. V lost 2 bases and J 0 bases, leaving 1 base between the germline ends. CDR3 nucleotide sequence: TGTGCCAGCTCACCAATGAACACTGAAGCTTTCTTT. Amino acid sequence: CASSPMNTEAFF.

This clone was seen once. This chain connects TRBV27 to TRBJ1-5; D is unclear. The V gene's germline CDR1 is MNHEY and CDR2 SMNVEV (reference sequence). Trimming shortened V by 3 bases and J by 7 bases, and 10 bases separated the two germline ends. The CDR3 sequence is 13 residues long. The CDR3 protein is CASSLALGQPQHF. CDR3 in DNA: TGTGCCAGCAGTTTGGCGTTAGGGCAGCCCCAGCATTTT.

The chain joins TRBV5-1 to TRBJ2-1; 8 bases fit TRBD2. The germline CDR1 and CDR2 sequences are SGHRS and YFSETQ. The CDR3 covers 17 residues. Germline trimming cut 2 bases from V and 2 bases from J; bases unmatched to any gene: 9. The CDR3 here is CASSFSTSGLAYNEQFF. The CDR3 DNA sequence: TGCGCCAGCAGCTTCTCAACTAGCGGCCTTGCCTACAATGAGCAGTTCTTC.